These 8 T cell receptor beta chains were sequenced from one sample in a study of T-cell memory formation after mild COVID-19. TCRdb passed the 5' RACE reads through MiXCR, listing each CDR3 protein once. The sample holds fewer than 650,000 distinct CDR3 sequences; about 20% are singletons and the top ten take around 8.4%. Input material: PBMCs or a T cell subset sorted from them (not recorded which). These receptors originate from an adult woman who had mild COVID-19 (a few samples of this study predate the infection). Cell type and time point are not known.

This clonotype has just a few counts. The chain employs TRBV4-2 and TRBJ2-1; TRBD2 agrees at 12 bases. V was clipped by 1 base and J by 6 bases; unmatched bases: 13. The length of the CDR3 is 19 residues. Germline V gives CDR1 LGHNA, CDR2 YNFKEQ. CDR3 protein: CASSQGAVLAGGVGNEQFF. CDR3 nucleotides: TGTGCCAGCAGCCAAGGGGCCGTACTAGCGGGAGGAGTGGGCAATGAGCAGTTCTTC.

This clonotype has more than one count but fewer than ten. The chain has TRBV6-2 or TRBV6-3 and TRBJ2-5, with D unclear. This CDR3 is built from 14 residues. Trimming removed 6 bases at V and 5 bases at J, with 16 bases between. Germline CDR1 and CDR2: MNHEY and SVGEGT. The DNA for the CDR3 is TGTGCCAGCAGCCTCTCCAGCGTGCACGAGACCCAGTACTTC. Translating it yields CASSLSSVHETQYF.

This chain uses TRBV27 with TRBJ1-2; the D is unclear. Germline values: CDR1 MNHEY, CDR2 SMNVEV (reference sequence). Deletions cut 2 bases from V and 7 bases from J, with 11 bases between. The CDR3 is made up of 13 amino acids. CDR3 protein: CASSLKGRSGYTF. The DNA of the CDR3 is TGTGCCAGCAGTTTAAAGGGTCGAAGTGGCTACACCTTC.

The J gene is TRBJ2-7, the V gene TRBV13, with D tentatively TRBD1 or TRBD2 (5 bases each). Trimming shortened V by 4 bases and J by 0 bases, and 13 bases separated the two germline ends. This CDR3 contains 15 residues. The germline gives CDR1 PRHDT, CDR2 FYEKMQ (reference sequence). The CDR3 coding sequence is TGTGCCAGCAGCTCAATACGGGACGTCTCCTACGAGCAGTACTTC. Translated, it gives CASSSIRDVSYEQYF.

The chain is built from TRBV30 and TRBJ1-2; 7 bases match TRBD1. CDR1 GTSNPN and CDR2 SVGIG come from the germline V gene (reference sequence). CDR3 length: 13 amino acids. The ends lost 3 bases at V and 4 bases at J; junction bases unmatched: 5. CDR3 residues: CAWSRDRAYGYTF. The CDR3 DNA is TGTGCCTGGAGCAGAGACAGGGCCTATGGCTACACCTTC.

The table lists this clonotype with a few counts. V and J are TRBV12-3 or TRBV12-4 and TRBJ2-7; 13 bases are a match to TRBD2. The CDR3 sequence is 17 residues long. V shed 6 bases and J 1 base; nucleotides not matched to a gene: 9. The DNA of the CDR3 is TGTGCCAGCAGCCGGACTAGCGGGAGCCCCTCATCCTACGAGCAGTACTTC. Translated, it gives CASSRTSGSPSSYEQYF.

In its sample, this clonotype was seen many times. The chain recombines TRBV30 with TRBJ2-7; TRBD1 might be the D (6 bases). The CDR3 runs 14 residues. V lost 6 bases, J lost 0 bases, and 15 bases lay in between. Per germline, CDR1 GTSNPN and CDR2 SVGIG (reference sequence). CDR3 DNA: TGTGCCTGTTCCCCGACAGGTCGCTCCTACGAGCAGTACTTC. It yields the protein CACSPTGRSYEQYF. Looking up the rest from reference TRBV30 and TRBJ2-7 gives the full variable domain: SQTIHQWPATLVQPVGSPLSLECTVEGTSNPNLYWYRQAAGRGLQLLFYSVGIGQISSEVPQNLSASRPQDRQFILSSKKLLLSDSGFYLCACSPTGRSYEQYFGPGTRLTVT.

The chain has TRBV12-3 or TRBV12-4 and TRBJ2-5; 8 bases line up with TRBD2. The CDR3 consists of 14 residues. The V gene end was trimmed by 9 bases and the J gene end by 1 base; junction bases not matched to a gene: 7. Here the CDR3 DNA reads TGTGCCAGTACCACGGGAGGGATCCAAGAGACCCAGTACTTC. Its translation is CASTTGGIQETQYF.